This TCR beta chain emerged from a study of Ad26.COV2.S vaccination and SARS-CoV-2 variants. Notes on the study in general: Relative to placebo recipients, vaccine recipients exhibited elevated spike-specific TCR breadth. TCR breadth and depth analyses may have underestimated total T cell responses.

This sample's treatment: 19 received Ad26.COV2.S at low or high dose, single or two shots; roughly five received placebo; per-sample allocation not given. Sampling happened 63 days after the first vaccine or placebo injection. It was an adult aged 18-55 years in Boston who was the donor. Wuhan-strain spike was delivered by a replication-incompetent Ad26 vector. The CDR3 is 16 amino acids. V was cut by 1 base and J by 5 bases, with 17 bases left in between. Germline CDR1 is LNHNV and CDR2 is YYDKDF (reference sequence). As to this clone: Its specificity is not known.

TCRdb keeps only in-frame clones here, not all; method: immunoSEQ multiplex PCR. This table has about 350,000 clones, around 86% appearing once. The input for sequencing was peripheral blood, taken in a trial of Ad26.COV2.S vaccine versus placebo. This clonotype was obtained from a person between 18 and 60 years old who received the Ad26.COV2.S COVID-19 vaccine or a placebo. The genes are TRBV15 and TRBJ2-5; the D gene is possibly TRBD2 (6 bases). CDR3 sequence reads: CATSRVRSLGRETQYF. The CDR3 nucleotides are TGTGCCACCAGCAGAGTTCGGTCACTAGGGAGGGAGACCCAGTACTTC. Supplemented by reference TRBV15 and TRBJ2-5, the full variable domain reads DAMVIQNPRYQVTQFGKPVTLSCSQTLNHNVMYWYQQKSSQAPKLLFHYYDKDFNNEADTPDNFQSRRPNTSFCFLDIRSPGLGDTAMYLCATSRVRSLGRETQYFGPGTRLLVL.